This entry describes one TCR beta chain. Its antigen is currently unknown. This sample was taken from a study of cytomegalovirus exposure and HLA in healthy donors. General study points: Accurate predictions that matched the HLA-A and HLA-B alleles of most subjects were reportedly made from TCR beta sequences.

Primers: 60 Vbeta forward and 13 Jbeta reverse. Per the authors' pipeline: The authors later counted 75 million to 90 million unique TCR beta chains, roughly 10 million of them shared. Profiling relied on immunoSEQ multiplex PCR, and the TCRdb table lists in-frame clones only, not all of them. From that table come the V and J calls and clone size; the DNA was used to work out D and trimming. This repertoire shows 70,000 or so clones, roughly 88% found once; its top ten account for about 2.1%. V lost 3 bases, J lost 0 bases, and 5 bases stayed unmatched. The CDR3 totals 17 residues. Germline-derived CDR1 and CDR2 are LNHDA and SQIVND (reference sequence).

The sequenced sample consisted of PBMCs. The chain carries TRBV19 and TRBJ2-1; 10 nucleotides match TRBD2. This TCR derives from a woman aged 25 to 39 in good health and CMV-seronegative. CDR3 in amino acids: CASSMVSSGSSYNEQFF. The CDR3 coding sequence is TGTGCCAGTAGTATGGTGTCTAGCGGGAGCTCCTACAATGAGCAGTTCTTC.